Listed below are T cell receptor beta chains from one sample, sequenced in a study of response to subunit inactivated influenza vaccine. TCRdb processed the RT-PCR reads anew with MiXCR; each CDR3 protein has one entry. The sample has around 790,000 distinct CDR3 sequences; about 20% are singletons. The specimen was PBMCs from blood, collected 4 to 6 days after vaccination. The source is a man between 45 and 60 years old who received an inactivated influenza vaccine. Both conserved end residues are part of each CDR3. Each record gives: clone size, J gene, V gene, D gene, CDR3 DNA, CDR3 protein. The D gene is left open where the match is weak. Not all rows give a size; the values are once, few, many and, for expanded clones, a class.

clone size: -
J gene: TRBJ2-7
V gene: TRBV7-3
D gene: -
CDR3 DNA: TGTGCCAGCAGCTTAACGGGAAAGGGGGCCTACGAGCAGTACTTC
CDR3 protein: CASSLTGKGAYEQYF

clone size: -
J gene: TRBJ2-1
V gene: TRBV20-1
D gene: TRBD2
CDR3 DNA: TGCAGTGCTTTGACTAGCGGAGCACACAATGAGCAGTTCTTC
CDR3 protein: CSALTSGAHNEQFF

clone size: many
J gene: TRBJ1-5
V gene: TRBV12-3/TRBV12-4
D gene: -
CDR3 DNA: TGTGCCAGCAGTTTTGTGGGAAGGGGCCAGCCCCAGCATTTT
CDR3 protein: CASSFVGRGQPQHF

clone size: -
J gene: TRBJ1-5
V gene: TRBV7-8
D gene: -
CDR3 DNA: TGTGCCAGCAGCGGCGGATGGAGAAATCAGCCCCAGCCTTTT
CDR3 protein: CASSGGWRNQPQPF

clone size: few
J gene: TRBJ2-1
V gene: TRBV7-9
D gene: -
CDR3 DNA: TGTGCCAGCAGCCACGCCCTAGACAATGAGCAGTTCTTC
CDR3 protein: CASSHALDNEQFF

clone size: -
J gene: TRBJ2-7
V gene: TRBV20-1
D gene: -
CDR3 DNA: TGCAGTGCTGGGGGGCTGGGGGTTAGCTCCTACGAGCAGTACTTC
CDR3 protein: CSAGGLGVSSYEQYF

clone size: -
J gene: TRBJ2-1
V gene: TRBV15
D gene: -
CDR3 DNA: TGTGCCACCAGCAGAGTGGCTACCTTTGAGACCCAGTTCTTC
CDR3 protein: CATSRVATFETQFF

clone size: -
J gene: TRBJ1-1
V gene: TRBV27
D gene: -
CDR3 DNA: TGTGCCAGCCGATACCCCAACGCGCAGAACACTGAAGCTTTCTTT
CDR3 protein: CASRYPNAQNTEAFF

clone size: few
J gene: TRBJ2-5
V gene: TRBV6-1
D gene: TRBD1
CDR3 DNA: TGTGCCAGCAGGAGACAGGGGGATTTGACCCAGTACTTC
CDR3 protein: CASRRQGDLTQYF

clone size: -
J gene: TRBJ2-7
V gene: TRBV9
D gene: -
CDR3 DNA: TGTGCCAGCAGCGCCTCCACGACTAGTAGTCCCTACGAGCAGTACTTC
CDR3 protein: CASSASTTSSPYEQYF

clone size: once
J gene: TRBJ2-1
V gene: TRBV18
D gene: -
CDR3 DNA: TGTGCCAGCTCAGGCACCCAGGGAGGCAATGAGCAGTTCTTC
CDR3 protein: CASSGTQGGNEQFF

clone size: many
J gene: TRBJ2-1
V gene: TRBV5-1
D gene: -
CDR3 DNA: TGCGCCAGCAGCTTGTCACGCCCGCCCGGCAATTGGAAGTTCTTC
CDR3 protein: CASSLSRPPGNWKFF

clone size: few
J gene: TRBJ2-3
V gene: TRBV29-1
D gene: -
CDR3 DNA: TGCAGCGTTGAAGATCGTATCACAGATACGCAGTATTTT
CDR3 protein: CSVEDRITDTQYF

clone size: -
J gene: TRBJ1-2
V gene: TRBV6-1
D gene: TRBD1
CDR3 DNA: TGTGCCAGCAGCATACAGGGGGACTATGGCTACACCTTC
CDR3 protein: CASSIQGDYGYTF

clone size: -
J gene: TRBJ2-1
V gene: TRBV20-1
D gene: TRBD2
CDR3 DNA: TGCAGTGCTACGCTAGCGGGAGCCAATGAGCAGTTCTTC
CDR3 protein: CSATLAGANEQFF

clone size: few
J gene: TRBJ2-6
V gene: TRBV6-2/TRBV6-3
D gene: TRBD1
CDR3 DNA: TGTGCCAGCAGGACAGGGGTTAGCTCTGGGGCCAACGTCCTGACTTTC
CDR3 protein: CASRTGVSSGANVLTF

clone size: few
J gene: TRBJ2-3
V gene: TRBV4-2
D gene: -
CDR3 DNA: TGTGCCAGCAGCCAAGTGCCGGCAGAGTCTAGCACAGATACGCAGTATTTT
CDR3 protein: CASSQVPAESSTDTQYF

clone size: -
J gene: TRBJ2-2
V gene: TRBV4-3
D gene: -
CDR3 DNA: TGCGCCAGCAGCCAAGTAGTTATATCGTTGGGGCTGGGGGCCGGGGAGCTGTTTTTT
CDR3 protein: CASSQVVISLGLGAGELFF

clone size: -
J gene: TRBJ2-1
V gene: TRBV7-9
D gene: TRBD2
CDR3 DNA: TGTGCCAGCAGCTTAGGAGGCGGGAGGGCCGATGAGCAGTTCTTC
CDR3 protein: CASSLGGGRADEQFF

clone size: few
J gene: TRBJ2-1
V gene: TRBV25-1
D gene: -
CDR3 DNA: TGTGCCAGCAGTAAGTCCGGGGGTGAGCAGTTCTTC
CDR3 protein: CASSKSGGEQFF

clone size: -
J gene: TRBJ2-1
V gene: TRBV6-2/TRBV6-3
D gene: TRBD2
CDR3 DNA: TGTGCCAGCACGGTAGCGGGAGTGTCCTACAATGAGCAGTTCTTC
CDR3 protein: CASTVAGVSYNEQFF

clone size: -
J gene: TRBJ2-4
V gene: TRBV12-3/TRBV12-4
D gene: -
CDR3 DNA: TGTGCCAGCAGTTTAGCCCCACTGCTTACCAAAAACATTCAGTACTTC
CDR3 protein: CASSLAPLLTKNIQYF

clone size: few
J gene: TRBJ1-1
V gene: TRBV5-1
D gene: TRBD1
CDR3 DNA: TGCGCCAGCAGCTTGACGCAGGGGGAAACTGAAGCTTTCTTT
CDR3 protein: CASSLTQGETEAFF

clone size: once
J gene: TRBJ1-6
V gene: TRBV30
D gene: -
CDR3 DNA: TGTGCCTGGAGTGCGGGGTACAGCTCCTATAATTCACCCCTCCACTTT
CDR3 protein: CAWSAGYSSYNSPLHF

clone size: -
J gene: TRBJ2-1
V gene: TRBV6-2/TRBV6-3
D gene: TRBD2
CDR3 DNA: TGTGCCAGCAGGGGGACTAGCGGGAGGGAGCAGTTCTTC
CDR3 protein: CASRGTSGREQFF

clone size: -
J gene: TRBJ2-7
V gene: TRBV5-6
D gene: TRBD2
CDR3 DNA: TGTGCCAGCAGCCAAAACCATGAAGCGGGAGCCGAGCAGTACTTC
CDR3 protein: CASSQNHEAGAEQYF

clone size: -
J gene: TRBJ2-1
V gene: TRBV4-2
D gene: TRBD2
CDR3 DNA: TGTGCCAGCAGCCAAGAACTCCTAGCGGGGGGCCTCTTCTCCTACAATGAGCAGTTCTTC
CDR3 protein: CASSQELLAGGLFSYNEQFF

clone size: -
J gene: TRBJ1-1
V gene: TRBV28
D gene: -
CDR3 DNA: TGTGCCAGCAGTTTAGTCTTTGGCAGGGCGGGAACTGAAGCTTTCTTT
CDR3 protein: CASSLVFGRAGTEAFF

clone size: -
J gene: TRBJ2-7
V gene: TRBV11-2
D gene: -
CDR3 DNA: TGTGCCAGCAGCTCCCTTTCGGGGAGAACTATCGAGCAGTACTTC
CDR3 protein: CASSSLSGRTIEQYF

clone size: few
J gene: TRBJ2-7
V gene: TRBV5-1
D gene: TRBD1
CDR3 DNA: TGCGCCAGCAGCTCCCGGACAGGGACCTCCTACGAGCAGTACTTC
CDR3 protein: CASSSRTGTSYEQYF

clone size: few
J gene: TRBJ2-7
V gene: TRBV25-1
D gene: -
CDR3 DNA: TGTGCCAGCAGCCGGGACGGAGGATCCGAGCAGTACTTC
CDR3 protein: CASSRDGGSEQYF

clone size: -
J gene: TRBJ1-2
V gene: TRBV24-1
D gene: -
CDR3 DNA: TGTGCCACCAGTGATGCAGGGAACTATGGCTACACCTTC
CDR3 protein: CATSDAGNYGYTF

clone size: many
J gene: TRBJ2-7
V gene: TRBV7-9
D gene: TRBD1
CDR3 DNA: TGTGCCAGCAGCCCAGGGACAGCCACCTACGAGCAGTACTTC
CDR3 protein: CASSPGTATYEQYF

clone size: -
J gene: TRBJ1-6
V gene: TRBV6-1
D gene: TRBD1
CDR3 DNA: TGTGCCAGCAGCCGGGACAGGGTAGACTCACCCCTCCACTTT
CDR3 protein: CASSRDRVDSPLHF

clone size: few
J gene: TRBJ1-1
V gene: TRBV3-1
D gene: -
CDR3 DNA: TGTGCCAGCAGCCGAGGAGGGGACATGAACACTGAAGCTTTCTTT
CDR3 protein: CASSRGGDMNTEAFF

clone size: few
J gene: TRBJ2-3
V gene: TRBV12-3/TRBV12-4
D gene: TRBD2
CDR3 DNA: TGTGCCAGCAGTTTAGGTCCGGGGGGAAGTCGCATCGGGCAGTATTTT
CDR3 protein: CASSLGPGGSRIGQYF

clone size: -
J gene: TRBJ1-5
V gene: TRBV20-1
D gene: TRBD1
CDR3 DNA: TGCAGTGCAGGACGACAGGGCAGCAATCAGCCCCAGCATTTT
CDR3 protein: CSAGRQGSNQPQHF

clone size: -
J gene: TRBJ2-7
V gene: TRBV7-9
D gene: TRBD1
CDR3 DNA: TGTGCCAGCAGCTTAGTTAGGGGGCTCGTCGAGCAGTACTTC
CDR3 protein: CASSLVRGLVEQYF

clone size: -
J gene: TRBJ2-7
V gene: TRBV7-8
D gene: TRBD1
CDR3 DNA: TGTGCCAGCAGCTCCCGGGACAGGGTAACCTACGAGCAGTACTTC
CDR3 protein: CASSSRDRVTYEQYF

clone size: few
J gene: TRBJ2-7
V gene: TRBV5-6
D gene: -
CDR3 DNA: TGTGCCAGCAGCCGCCTACTGGAATCCGAGCAGTACTTC
CDR3 protein: CASSRLLESEQYF

clone size: -
J gene: TRBJ1-2
V gene: TRBV20-1
D gene: -
CDR3 DNA: TGCAGTGCTAGAGAATGGGGCAGGGTGAATAACTATGGCTACACCTTC
CDR3 protein: CSAREWGRVNNYGYTF

clone size: -
J gene: TRBJ2-1
V gene: TRBV7-8
D gene: -
CDR3 DNA: TGTGCCAGCAGTCCCCCGGGGGTAGTGGTTAACAATGAGCAGTTCTTC
CDR3 protein: CASSPPGVVVNNEQFF

clone size: few
J gene: TRBJ2-7
V gene: TRBV20-1
D gene: TRBD2
CDR3 DNA: TGCAGTGCCAGTCCCGGGACATCCTCGGGGGGGGAGCAGTACTTC
CDR3 protein: CSASPGTSSGGEQYF

clone size: few
J gene: TRBJ2-5
V gene: TRBV7-2
D gene: -
CDR3 DNA: TGTGCCAGCCGGGCAGGGCGGGGAATAGAGACCCAGTACTTC
CDR3 protein: CASRAGRGIETQYF

clone size: -
J gene: TRBJ2-5
V gene: TRBV5-1
D gene: -
CDR3 DNA: TGCGCCAGCAGCGCCTCTTGGATGGAGACCCAGTACTTC
CDR3 protein: CASSASWMETQYF

clone size: few
J gene: TRBJ2-7
V gene: TRBV7-6
D gene: -
CDR3 DNA: TGTGCCAGCAGCTTAGCACAGTCCGGGTACGAGCAGTACTTC
CDR3 protein: CASSLAQSGYEQYF

clone size: few
J gene: TRBJ2-7
V gene: TRBV4-1
D gene: -
CDR3 DNA: TGCGCCAGCAGCCAAGAGGAAACTGGCTCCTACGAGCAGTACTTC
CDR3 protein: CASSQEETGSYEQYF

clone size: few
J gene: TRBJ2-1
V gene: TRBV24-1
D gene: -
CDR3 DNA: TGTGCCACCAGTGATTCTGACAGATCCTACAATGAGCAGTTCTTC
CDR3 protein: CATSDSDRSYNEQFF

clone size: -
J gene: TRBJ2-2
V gene: TRBV3-1
D gene: TRBD1
CDR3 DNA: TGTGCCAGCAGCCGAGGACAGGGTATCCCCGGGGAGCTGTTTTTT
CDR3 protein: CASSRGQGIPGELFF

clone size: many
J gene: TRBJ2-1
V gene: TRBV5-1
D gene: TRBD1
CDR3 DNA: TGCGCCAGCAGCCTAGGACAGGAGTACAATGAGCAGTTCTTC
CDR3 protein: CASSLGQEYNEQFF